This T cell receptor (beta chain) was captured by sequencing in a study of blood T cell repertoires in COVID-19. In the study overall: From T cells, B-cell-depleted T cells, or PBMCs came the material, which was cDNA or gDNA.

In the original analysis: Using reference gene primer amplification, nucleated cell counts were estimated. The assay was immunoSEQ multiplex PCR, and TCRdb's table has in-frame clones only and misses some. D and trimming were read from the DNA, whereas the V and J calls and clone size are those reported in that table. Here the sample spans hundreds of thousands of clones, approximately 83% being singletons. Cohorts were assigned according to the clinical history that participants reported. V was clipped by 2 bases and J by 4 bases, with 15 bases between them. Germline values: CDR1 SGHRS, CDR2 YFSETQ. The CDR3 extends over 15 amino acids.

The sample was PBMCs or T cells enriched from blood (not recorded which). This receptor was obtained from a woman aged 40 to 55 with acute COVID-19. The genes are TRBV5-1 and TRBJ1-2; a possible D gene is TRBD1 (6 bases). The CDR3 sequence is CASSLEQGNFYGYTF. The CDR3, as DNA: TGCGCCAGCAGCTTAGAACAGGGCAACTTCTATGGCTACACCTTC.